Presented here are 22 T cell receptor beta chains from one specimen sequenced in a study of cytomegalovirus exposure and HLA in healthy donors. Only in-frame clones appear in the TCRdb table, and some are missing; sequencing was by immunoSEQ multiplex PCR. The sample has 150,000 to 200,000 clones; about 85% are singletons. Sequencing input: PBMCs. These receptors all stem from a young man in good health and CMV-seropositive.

In nucleotides, the CDR3 is TGTGCCAGTAGTATTGGGCGGGGGGCCTCAGATACGCAGTATTTT. This sequence encodes CASSIGRGASDTQYF. The chain recombines TRBV19 with TRBJ2-3, with 8 nucleotides matching TRBD2. CDR1 LNHDA and CDR2 SQIVND come from the germline V gene (reference sequence). CDR3 size: 15 residues. With V trimmed by 3 bases and J by 4 bases, 6 bases remained unmatched.

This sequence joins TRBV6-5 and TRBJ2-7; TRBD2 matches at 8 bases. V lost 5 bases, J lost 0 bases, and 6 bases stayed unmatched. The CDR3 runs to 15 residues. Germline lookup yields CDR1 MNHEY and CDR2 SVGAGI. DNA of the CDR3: TGTGCCAGCAGTCCCTCGGCGGGGGGCTCCTACGAGCAGTACTTC. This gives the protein CASSPSAGGSYEQYF.

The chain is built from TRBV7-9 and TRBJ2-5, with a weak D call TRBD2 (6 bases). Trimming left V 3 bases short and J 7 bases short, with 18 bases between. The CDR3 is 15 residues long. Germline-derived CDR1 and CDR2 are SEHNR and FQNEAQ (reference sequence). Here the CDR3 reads CASSLWRGIVGTQYF. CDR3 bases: TGTGCCAGCAGCTTGTGGCGGGGCATCGTCGGGACCCAGTACTTC.

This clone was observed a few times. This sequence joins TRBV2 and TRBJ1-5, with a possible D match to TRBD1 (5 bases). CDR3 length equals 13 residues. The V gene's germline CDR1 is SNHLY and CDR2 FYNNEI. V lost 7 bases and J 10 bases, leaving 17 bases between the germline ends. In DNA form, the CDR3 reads TGTGCCAGCATGTCGGAGGGGTCGCACCCCCAGCATTTT. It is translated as CASMSEGSHPQHF.

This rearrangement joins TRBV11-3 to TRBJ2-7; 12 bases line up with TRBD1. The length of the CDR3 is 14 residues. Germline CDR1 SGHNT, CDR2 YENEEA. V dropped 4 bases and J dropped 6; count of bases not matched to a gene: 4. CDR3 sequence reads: CASSSRDRGREQYF. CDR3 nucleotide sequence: TGTGCCAGCAGCTCTCGGGACAGGGGGCGCGAGCAGTACTTC.

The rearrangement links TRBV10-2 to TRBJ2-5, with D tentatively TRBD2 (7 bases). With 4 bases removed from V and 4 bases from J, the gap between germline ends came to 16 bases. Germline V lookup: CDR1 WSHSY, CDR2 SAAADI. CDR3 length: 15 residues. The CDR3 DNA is TGCGCCAGCAGTGTAGGGGGGGCCAGTGCAGAGACCCAGTACTTC. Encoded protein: CASSVGGASAETQYF.

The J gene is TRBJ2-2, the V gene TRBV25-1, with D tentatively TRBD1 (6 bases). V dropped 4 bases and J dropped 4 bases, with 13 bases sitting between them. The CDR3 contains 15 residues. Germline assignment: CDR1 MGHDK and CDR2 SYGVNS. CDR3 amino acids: CASSGTQGGTGELFF. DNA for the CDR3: TGTGCCAGCAGTGGGACACAGGGCGGCACCGGGGAGCTGTTTTTT.

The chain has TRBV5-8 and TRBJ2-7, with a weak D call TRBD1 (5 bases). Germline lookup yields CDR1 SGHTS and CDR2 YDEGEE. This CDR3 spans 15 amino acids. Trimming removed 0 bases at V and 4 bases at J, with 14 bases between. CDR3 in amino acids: CASSLAKGLSYEQYF. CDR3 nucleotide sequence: TGTGCCAGCAGCTTGGCGAAGGGGCTCTCGTACGAGCAGTACTTC.

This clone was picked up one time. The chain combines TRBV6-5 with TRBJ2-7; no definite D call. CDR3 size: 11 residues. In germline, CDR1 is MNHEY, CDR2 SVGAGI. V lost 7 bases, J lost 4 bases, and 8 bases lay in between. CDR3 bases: TGTGCCAGCAAAGTTCGGTACGAGCAGTACTTC. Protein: CASKVRYEQYF.

Written as DNA, the CDR3 is TGCGCCAGCAGCCAAACCGAGCGGGGAGGACTGTTTTTT. The encoded protein is CASSQTERGGLFF. This chain joins TRBV4-3 and TRBJ1-4; D is undetermined. The CDR3 is made up of 13 amino acids. The germline V gene encodes CDR1 LGHNA and CDR2 YSLEER. Trimming stripped 2 bases from V and 13 bases from J, with 14 bases between.

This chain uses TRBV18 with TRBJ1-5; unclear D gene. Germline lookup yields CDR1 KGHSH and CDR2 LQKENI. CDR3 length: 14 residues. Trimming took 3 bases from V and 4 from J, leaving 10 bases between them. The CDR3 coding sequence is TGTGCCAGCTCACCGGCACAGCTTAATCAGCCCCAGCATTTT. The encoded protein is CASSPAQLNQPQHF.

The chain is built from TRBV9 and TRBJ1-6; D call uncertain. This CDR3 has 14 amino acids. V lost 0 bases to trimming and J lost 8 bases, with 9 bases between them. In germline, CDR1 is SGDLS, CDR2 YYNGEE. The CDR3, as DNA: TGTGCCAGCAGCGTAGGCAGGCAGGATTCACCCCTCCACTTT. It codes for CASSVGRQDSPLHF.

The CDR3 region has the DNA TGTGCCTGGAGTGTAGGCGGGGGGAGCGAGCAGTACTTC. Its protein is CAWSVGGGSEQYF. The V and J genes are TRBV30 and TRBJ2-7; 8 bases are shared with TRBD2. The CDR3 is 13 residues long. The V gene's germline CDR1 is GTSNPN and CDR2 SVGIG (reference sequence). The J segment lost 6 bases and the V segment lost 0 bases, leaving 4 bases of the junction unmatched.

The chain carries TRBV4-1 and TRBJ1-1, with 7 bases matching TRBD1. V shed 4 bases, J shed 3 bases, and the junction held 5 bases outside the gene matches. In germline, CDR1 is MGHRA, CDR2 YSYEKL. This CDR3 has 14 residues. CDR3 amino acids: CASSPQTGYTEAFF. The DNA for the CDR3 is TGCGCCAGCAGCCCTCAGACAGGGTACACTGAAGCTTTCTTT.

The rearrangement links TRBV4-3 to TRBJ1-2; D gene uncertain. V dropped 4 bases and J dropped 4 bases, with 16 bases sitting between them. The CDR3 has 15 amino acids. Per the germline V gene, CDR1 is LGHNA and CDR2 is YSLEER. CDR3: CASSPQESGSYGYTF. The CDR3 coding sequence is TGCGCCAGCAGCCCCCAGGAGAGCGGATCCTATGGCTACACCTTC.

The CDR3 sequence is CASSYGTPGDEQFF. As DNA, the CDR3 is TGTGCCAGCAGTTATGGGACTCCCGGGGATGAGCAGTTCTTC. The V gene is TRBV6-5, the J gene TRBJ2-1; D possibly corresponds to TRBD2 (6 bases). CDR3 length: 14 amino acids. Germline lookup yields CDR1 MNHEY and CDR2 SVGAGI. The V end lost 3 bases, the J end lost 8 bases, and 14 bases lay between the germline ends.

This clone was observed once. Here the CDR3 DNA reads TGTGCCAGCAGTTTGGGGCAGGGGGCAGGCGGCTACACCTTC. Protein product: CASSLGQGAGGYTF. V and J are TRBV27 and TRBJ1-2, with 8 bases aligning to TRBD1. The J segment lost 8 bases and the V segment lost 3 bases, leaving 8 bases of the junction unmatched. The CDR3 consists of 14 residues. The germline V gene encodes CDR1 MNHEY and CDR2 SMNVEV (reference sequence).

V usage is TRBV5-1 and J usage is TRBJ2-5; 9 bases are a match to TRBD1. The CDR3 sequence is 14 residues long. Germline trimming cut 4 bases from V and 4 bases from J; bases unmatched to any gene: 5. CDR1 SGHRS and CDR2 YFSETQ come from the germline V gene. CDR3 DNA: TGCGCCAGCAGCCACGGACAGGGGTTAGAGACCCAGTACTTC. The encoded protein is CASSHGQGLETQYF.

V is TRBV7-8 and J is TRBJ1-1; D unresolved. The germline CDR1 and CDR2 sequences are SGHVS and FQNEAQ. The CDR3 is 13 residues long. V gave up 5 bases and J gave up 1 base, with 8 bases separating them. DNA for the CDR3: TGTGCCAGCAGCGTAGACACGAACACTGAAGCTTTCTTT. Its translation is CASSVDTNTEAFF.

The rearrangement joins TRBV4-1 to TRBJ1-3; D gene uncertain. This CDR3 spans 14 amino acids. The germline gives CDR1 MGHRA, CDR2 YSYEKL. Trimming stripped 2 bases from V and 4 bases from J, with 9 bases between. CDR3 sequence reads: CASSQKEQGNTIYF. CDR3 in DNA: TGCGCCAGCAGCCAAAAAGAACAGGGAAACACCATATATTTT.

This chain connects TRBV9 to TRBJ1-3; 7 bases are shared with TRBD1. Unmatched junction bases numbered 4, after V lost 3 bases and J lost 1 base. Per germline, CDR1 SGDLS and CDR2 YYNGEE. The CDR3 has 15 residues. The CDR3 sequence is CASSDDRASGNTIYF. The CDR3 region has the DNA TGTGCCAGCAGCGACGACAGGGCATCTGGAAACACCATATATTTT.

The CDR3 here is CASSQARSRGTEAFF. The CDR3 DNA is TGCGCCAGCAGCCAAGCTCGAAGCAGGGGTACTGAAGCTTTCTTT. The chain joins TRBV4-3 to TRBJ1-1; a weak D match, TRBD1 (6 bases). Germline V gene lookup returns CDR1 LGHNA and CDR2 YSLEER. The CDR3 has 15 residues. The V end was cut by 1 base, the J end by 5 bases, with 14 bases between.